The text below deals with one T cell receptor beta chain. No antigen is known for it. No base quality information exists; no much larger clone differs at one position. Based on the germline V gene, the CDR1 and CDR2 sequences are SGHRS and YFSETQ. Here V drops 1 base and J drops 10 bases, and the junction holds 11 bases not matched to any gene. Reading from cysteine to phenylalanine, the CDR3 counts 15 amino acids. The only DNA kept is the CDR3, 45 bases in frame from the first base. TCR CDR3 regions were amplified from genomic DNA by multiplex PCR using the deep immunoSEQ assay. Extracted genomic DNA from each cell subset was distributed evenly across all wells of several immunoSEQ 96-well plates, and each plate was treated as a replicate. For unsorted PBMC, 300 ng genomic DNA, equal to 30,000 or so T cell genomes, was loaded into each replicate PCR. Ten immunoSEQ deep assay plates were used to sequence unsorted PBMC genomic DNA. Purified libraries were measured with a Qubit 3.0 fluorometer, size-checked on a Bioanalyzer 2100, and measured again with the KAPA Library Quantification kit. Every immunoSEQ 96-well plate was sequenced on a dedicated single-read 150-cycle Illumina NextSeq 550 flow cell. In the authors' own workflow: Because the immunoSEQ output held only junctional sequences and lacked quality scores, the filtering could not match the filtering applied to full-length reads. Sequences were annotated with PyIR, a Python wrapper for IgBLAST v1.9, using IMGT germline references to assign V/J genes and CDR3. Reads were removed for weak V/J assignments (E-value above 1e-6), missing CDR3, stop codons, out-of-frame junctions, or ambiguous translated residues. V3J clonotypes were defined as sequences sharing an identical inferred V gene, J gene, and CDR3 amino acid sequence. Percentage overlap between repertoires was computed as shared unique clonotypes divided by the size of the smaller repertoire. Richness of each repertoire was evaluated using RTK rarefaction, the Chao1 estimator, and Recon v2.1 estimates of unobserved clonotypes. The clones in this table, taken by TCRdb from immuneACCESS, are in-frame only. Not every clone is retained; where verified, under half of the shortfall comes from an unresolved V gene, and the cause of the rest is unknown. That table furnishes V, J and clone size, whereas the DNA furnished D and trimming. The sample contains under 600,000 clones, approximately 79% of them found a single time. 9.5% to 15% of the sample lies in the top ten.

The donors were healthy, HIV-negative adults who had no recently reported acute infections or vaccinations. Every donor was a Caucasian adult residing in Nashville, Tennessee, USA. For unsorted samples, roughly 86 million PBMCs were counted and genomic DNA was extracted with the QIAamp DNA Blood Mini kit. Blood was obtained by leukapheresis, after which PBMCs were separated by Ficoll-Histopaque density gradient centrifugation and cryopreserved in liquid nitrogen vapor phase. These data originate in a study of shared clonotypes between healthy human individuals (TCRdb year 2020). For the wider study: A couple of women and a few men aged 18 to 49 years were included in the cohort. To estimate repertoire size and how much clonotype sharing occurs between individuals, the study deeply sequenced the blood TCR repertoires of about five healthy adults. To increase sequencing depth and limit assay-specific biases, different laboratories used diverse techniques to prepare libraries and sequence TCR repertoires. Leukapheresis yielded between about 0.94 and 10 billion PBMCs per donor. Results and caveats for the whole study, not just this receptor: Pairwise subsampling indicated that sequencing depth was expected to affect the degree of clonotype sharing among donors. Because the study included only a small number of donors, the genetic and exposure-history diversity represented was limited. Sampling was limited to blood, and TCR repertoires in tissue likely differ from TCR repertoires in blood.

This TCR came from a woman aged 40 to 50 in good health. Some clones in this sample may be carry-over from other donors' samples. What was sequenced was PBMCs. The chain couples TRBV5-1 to TRBJ2-3; 8 bases in between match TRBD2. The CDR3 region has the sequence CASSLTSGIWGAQYF. The nucleotides are TGCGCCAGCAGCTTGACTAGCGGAATTTGGGGGGCGCAGTATTTT.